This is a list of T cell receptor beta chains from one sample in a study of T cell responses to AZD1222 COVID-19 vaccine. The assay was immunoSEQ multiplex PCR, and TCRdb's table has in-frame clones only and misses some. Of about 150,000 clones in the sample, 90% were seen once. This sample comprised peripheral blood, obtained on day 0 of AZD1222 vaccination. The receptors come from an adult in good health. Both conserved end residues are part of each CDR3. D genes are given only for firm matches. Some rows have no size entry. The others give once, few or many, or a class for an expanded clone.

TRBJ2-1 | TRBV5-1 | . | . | TGCGCCAGCAGCTGGACTGTGGATGAGCAGTTCTTC | CASSWTVDEQFF
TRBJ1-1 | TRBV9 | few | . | TGTGCCAGCAGCCAGGAATTGGTGGGAGGGAACACTGAAGCTTTCTTT | CASSQELVGGNTEAFF
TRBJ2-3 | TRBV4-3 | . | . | TGCGCCAGCAGCCAAGATATTCGTTCAGATACGCAGTATTTT | CASSQDIRSDTQYF
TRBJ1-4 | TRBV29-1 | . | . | TGCAGCGTTACGGACAGAAGAAAACTGTTTTTT | CSVTDRRKLFF
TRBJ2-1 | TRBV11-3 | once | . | TGTGCCAGCAGCCCCTGGGACAATGAGCAGTTCTTC | CASSPWDNEQFF
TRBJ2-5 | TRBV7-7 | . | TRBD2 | TGTGCTAGCAGCTCCCTAGCGGGAGGGAGGGAGACCCAGTACTTC | CASSSLAGGRETQYF
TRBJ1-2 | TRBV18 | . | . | TGTGCCAGCTCACCCTCTGGTTATGGCTACACCTTC | CASSPSGYGYTF
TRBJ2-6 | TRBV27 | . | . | TGTGCCAGCAGTTTATCGGAGGGGGCCAGGGTTTTTGCTGGGGCCAACGTCCTGACTTTC | CASSLSEGARVFAGANVLTF
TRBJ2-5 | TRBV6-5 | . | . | TGTGCCAGCAGTTACTCGCTTCTAGAACAAGAGACCCAGTACTTC | CASSYSLLEQETQYF
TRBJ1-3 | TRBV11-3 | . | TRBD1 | TGTGCCAGCAGCTTCGCGGGACAGAGCTCTGGAAACACCATATATTTT | CASSFAGQSSGNTIYF
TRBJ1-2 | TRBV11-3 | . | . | TGTGCCAGCAGCTTAGATCAGAGGGGCCACCGGGGAGGCTACACCTTC | CASSLDQRGHRGGYTF
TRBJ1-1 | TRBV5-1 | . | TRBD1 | TGCGCCAGCAGCTCCCGGACAGGCGGCACTGAAGCTTTCTTT | CASSSRTGGTEAFF
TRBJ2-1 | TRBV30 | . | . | TGTGCCTGGAGTGGGACAACCTACAATGAGCAGTTCTTC | CAWSGTTYNEQFF
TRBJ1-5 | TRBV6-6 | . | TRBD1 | TGTGCCAGCAGTACAGGGGATGGCAATCAGCCCCAGCATTTT | CASSTGDGNQPQHF
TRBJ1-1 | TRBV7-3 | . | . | TGTGCCAGCAGCAAGGACAGTTGGAACACTGAAGCTTTCTTT | CASSKDSWNTEAFF
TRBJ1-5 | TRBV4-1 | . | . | TGCGCCAGCAGCCAAGACGGGGGAATTCAGCCCCAGCATTTT | CASSQDGGIQPQHF
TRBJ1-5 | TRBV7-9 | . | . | TGTGCCAGCAGCTTGGGAACTCAGCCCCAGCATTTT | CASSLGTQPQHF
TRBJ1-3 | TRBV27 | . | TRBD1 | TGTGCCAGCAGTTTATCGAGGGGGCCTGGAAACACCATATATTTT | CASSLSRGPGNTIYF
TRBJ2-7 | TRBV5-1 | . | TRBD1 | TGCGCCAGCAGCTTGGATCCGAACAGGGGGCGTTACGAGCAGTACTTC | CASSLDPNRGRYEQYF
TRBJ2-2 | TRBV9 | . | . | TGTGCCAGCAGCGGCCATGTACAGGCTCCGAGCGGGGAGCTGTTTTTT | CASSGHVQAPSGELFF
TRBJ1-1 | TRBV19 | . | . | TGTGCCAGTAGAGCCCCCGACAGAGCTGAAGCTTTCTTT | CASRAPDRAEAFF
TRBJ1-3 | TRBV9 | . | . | TGTGCCAGCAGCGTCCGGGACGGTACTTTAGGGGGAAACACCATATATTTT | CASSVRDGTLGGNTIYF
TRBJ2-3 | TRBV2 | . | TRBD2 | TGTGCCAGCAGTGAAGGGCTAGCGGGTTTCTTGACGCAGTATTTT | CASSEGLAGFLTQYF
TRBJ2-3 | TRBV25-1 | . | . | TGTGCCAGCAGTGCCTCACAAGTCTCCCCAGATACGCAGTATTTT | CASSASQVSPDTQYF
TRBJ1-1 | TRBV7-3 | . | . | TGTGCCAGCGCCGGGACACCGAACACTGAAGCTTTCTTT | CASAGTPNTEAFF
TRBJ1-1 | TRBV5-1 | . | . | TGCGCCAGCAGCTTGGTGGGCGGGGTGAACACTGAAGCTTTCTTT | CASSLVGGVNTEAFF
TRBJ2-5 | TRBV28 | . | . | TGTGCCAGCAGTTTCGCAGAGGCCCAGTACTTC | CASSFAEAQYF
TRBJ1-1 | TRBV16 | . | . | TGTGCCAGCAGCCAACTCCCGGCCGCGTCGCCTACTGAAGCTTTCTTT | CASSQLPAASPTEAFF
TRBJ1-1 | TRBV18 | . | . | TGTGCCAGCTCACCTTTCACCCGTGAAGCTTTCTTT | CASSPFTREAFF
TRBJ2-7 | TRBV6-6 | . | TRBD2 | TGTGCCAGCGACGGACTAGCGGGAGGGTTTGCCGAGCAGTACTTC | CASDGLAGGFAEQYF
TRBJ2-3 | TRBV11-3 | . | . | TGTGCCAGCAGCTCTTATTTGGGCCGGGGGGATACGCAGTATTTT | CASSSYLGRGDTQYF
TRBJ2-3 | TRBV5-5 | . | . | TGTGCCAGCAGCCCGCCCATTGGGACAGATACGCAGTATTTT | CASSPPIGTDTQYF
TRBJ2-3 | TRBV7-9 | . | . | TGTGCCAGCAGACGGGGGCGGCTTGGGACAGATACGCAGTATTTT | CASRRGRLGTDTQYF
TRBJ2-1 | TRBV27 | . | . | TGTGCCAGCAGTTTAGATCGGAGTTCCTACAATGAGCAGTTCTTC | CASSLDRSSYNEQFF
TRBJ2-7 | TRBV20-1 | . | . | TGCAGTGCTCTCACCTACGAGCAGTACTTC | CSALTYEQYF
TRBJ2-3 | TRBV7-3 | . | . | TGTGCCAGCAGCTTGACAGCGAACCCCCCAGATACGCAGTATTTT | CASSLTANPPDTQYF
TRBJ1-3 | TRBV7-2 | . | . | TGTGCCAGCAGCTCTACGCGTGGAAACACCATATATTTT | CASSSTRGNTIYF
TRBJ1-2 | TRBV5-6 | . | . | TGTGCCAGCAGCTTGGACAGCCTGAACTATGGCTACACCTTC | CASSLDSLNYGYTF
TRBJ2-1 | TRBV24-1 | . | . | TGTGCCACCAGTGATGCCAGGGGGCAGTTCTTC | CATSDARGQFF
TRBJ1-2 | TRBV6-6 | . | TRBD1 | TGTGCCAGCAGTTACTCCCCCGGGACAGGGACCTATGGCTACACCTTC | CASSYSPGTGTYGYTF
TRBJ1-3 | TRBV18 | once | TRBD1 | TGTGCCAGCTCCCTGCCGGGACAGGGATTTGGAAACACCATATATTTT | CASSLPGQGFGNTIYF
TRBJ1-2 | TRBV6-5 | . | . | TGTGCCAGCAGTTACTCCACGACGGGGGAAAACTATGGCTACACCTTC | CASSYSTTGENYGYTF
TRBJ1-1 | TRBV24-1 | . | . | TGTGCCACCAGTGGTGAGGGATACACTGAAGCTTTCTTT | CATSGEGYTEAFF
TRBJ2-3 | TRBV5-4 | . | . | TGTGCCAGCGGCTCCACACAACAGTATACGCAGTATTTT | CASGSTQQYTQYF
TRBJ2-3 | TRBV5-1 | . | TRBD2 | TGCGCCAGCAGCTTGGGGCTAGCGGGCACAGATACGCAGTATTTT | CASSLGLAGTDTQYF
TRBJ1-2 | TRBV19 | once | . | TGTGCCAGTAGTAAACAGGGATCCTATGGCTACACCTTC | CASSKQGSYGYTF
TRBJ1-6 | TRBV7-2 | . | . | TGTGCCAGCAGCTCGCGTCACAGGGAGATGGGGTCACCCCTCCACTTT | CASSSRHREMGSPLHF
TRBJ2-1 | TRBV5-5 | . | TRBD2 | TGTGCCAGCAGCCTTGGACTAGTTAACGAGCAGTTCTTC | CASSLGLVNEQFF
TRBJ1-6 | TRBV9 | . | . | TGTGCCAGCAGCGTTGGGGGCCTTAATTCACCCCTCCACTTT | CASSVGGLNSPLHF
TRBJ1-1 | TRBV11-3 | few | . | TGTGCCAGCAGCTTACGGAACACTGAAGCTTTCTTT | CASSLRNTEAFF
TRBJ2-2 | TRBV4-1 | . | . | TGCGCCAGCAGCCAAGATTCGGGCAGGGGTCCCGGGGAGCTGTTTTTT | CASSQDSGRGPGELFF
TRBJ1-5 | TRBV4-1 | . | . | TGCGCCAGCAGCCAAGAAGGGCAGTCCAATCAGCCCCAGCATTTT | CASSQEGQSNQPQHF
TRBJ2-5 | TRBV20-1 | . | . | TGCAGTGTACCCTCCGGCGAGACCCAGTACTTC | CSVPSGETQYF
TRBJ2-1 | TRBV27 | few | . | TGTGCCAGCAGTTTTCTAGCCCCCTACAATGAGCAGTTCTTC | CASSFLAPYNEQFF
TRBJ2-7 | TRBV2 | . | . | TGTGCCAGCAGTCCAGCCTACGAGCAGTACTTC | CASSPAYEQYF
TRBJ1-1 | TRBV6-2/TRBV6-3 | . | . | TGTGCCAGCAGTTTTCCGAACACTGAAGCTTTCTTT | CASSFPNTEAFF
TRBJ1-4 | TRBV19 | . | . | TGTGCCAGTAGCCAAAGCCGGACAACTAATGAAAAACTGTTTTTT | CASSQSRTTNEKLFF
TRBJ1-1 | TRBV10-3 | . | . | TGTGCCAGCCTCGGGGCAGTGGGCACTGAAGCTTTCTTT | CASLGAVGTEAFF